This note documents a single TCR beta chain sequence. No cognate antigen has been identified for it. No base quality information exists; no much larger clone differs at one position. At the junction V is shortened by 5 bases and J by 3 bases; bases outside the gene matches: 3. Including the terminal cysteine and phenylalanine, the CDR3 comprises 14 residues. The CDR3 DNA has 42 bases and is translated from base 1. The germline V gene encodes CDR1 MGHRA and CDR2 YSYEKL. Without any cell sorting, total RNA and DNA were extracted together from around 20-30 mg of bulk tissue using the AllPrep DNA/RNA mini kit. Between November 2015 and early 2016, roughly five patients in China with histopathologically diagnosed primary liver carcinoma had their tumors surgically resected. Chronic HBV infection was present in the patients, and the patients were treatment-naive at sampling. Fresh tumor and adjacent tissue pieces were bisected, with one half stored in RNAlater at -80 degrees C and the other half sent for histology.

These data belong to a study of tumor-infiltrating lymphocytes in primary liver carcinoma (TCRdb year 2017). As for the study more broadly: The five patients, three men and two women aged 30 to 69 years, had hepatocellular carcinoma (four) or combined HCC and intrahepatic cholangiocarcinoma (one). Tumors of the five patients were stage T1-T3 N0M0 with maximum diameters of roughly 4.2 to 10 cm. Each sample produced about 3.5 to 8 million productive TCRbeta reads, and read depth showed no significant difference between tissue types. TCRbeta repertoire sequencing, expression microarrays and whole-exome sequencing were combined in the study across five regions of each liver tumor, with adjacent normal tissue and blood also included. TCRbeta repertoire sequencing covered 35 specimens from 5 patients: 25 or so tumor regions, 5 adjacent noncancerous liver tissues and 5 peripheral blood samples. Technical replicate repertoires showed high reproducibility, with mean shared-clone rates roughly 0.87 and correlation coefficients above 0.95. On the study overall, not on this receptor specifically: Only the TCR beta chain was sequenced, so true repertoire diversity is likely underestimated because unpaired alpha chains were not captured. A significantly larger repertoire fraction was made up by the top 250 clones in tumors than in blood (p = 0.039). Comparison of CD4+ and CD8+ T cell repertoires was precluded by the use of bulk unsorted samples. Repertoire overlap was found to be higher between tumor regions (mean about 35%) than between tumor-adjacent (around 17%) or tumor-blood (14%) pairs, consistent with antigen-driven expansion. The study included only four to six patients, and the authors note findings should be validated in a larger study.

Using a constant-region primer and ProtoScript II reverse transcriptase, TCRbeta-specific cDNA was reverse-transcribed from around 520 ng total RNA. Construction of the TCRbeta libraries relied on three nested rounds of multiplex PCR, following a slightly modified ARM-PCR procedure. Multiplex TRBV1-TRBV30 forward primers and a Cbeta reverse primer were used in the first two PCR rounds, each of which was run for around 9 cycles. Sample barcodes and Illumina adapters were attached in a final 25-cycle PCR using Deep VentR polymerase. Before sequencing, amplicons between 200 and 500 bp were purified from gel using a QIAquick gel extraction kit. The TCRbeta amplicons were sequenced with 250-bp paired-end reads on an Illumina HiSeq 2500. The source study handled its data this way. Reads were quality-trimmed with Trimmomatic v0.33, and paired reads were merged with FLASH v1.2.11 to recover full CDR3 sequences. V, D and J germline segments were assigned to the rearranged TCRbeta sequences using MiGEC v1.2.1b. Clonotype statistics and Shannon-Wiener diversity indices were computed with VDJtools v1.0.0. To reduce sampling bias, subsequent analyses other than the diversity analysis used only the 250 most abundant clonotypes in each sample. Starting from the raw public reads, TCRdb applied fastp trimming at Q25, assembled clones with MiXCR and retained in-frame beta chains. Under each unique CDR3 protein, matching rows form one entry showing the most common genes and DNA. Here the V and J calls rest on TCRdb's processing, not on the authors' analysis. Recorded for this sample are roughly 86,000 distinct CDR3 sequences; around 68% of them occurred a single time. The top ten hold 27% of the sample.

The rearrangement combines TRBV4-1 with TRBJ2-3, with 9 middle bases fitting TRBD2. The sample comprised tumor-adjacent normal liver tissue. This clonotype was obtained from a man aged 40-49 years with primary liver carcinoma and hepatitis B virus infection. For the CDR3, the sequence is CASSGGRGTDTQYF. Here is the DNA: TGCGCCAGCAGCGGCGGGAGGGGGACAGATACGCAGTATTTT.